The 24 T cell receptor beta chains below were found in one sample sequenced in a study of control samples from healthy donors and cancer patients. Assay: immunoSEQ multiplex PCR; the TCRdb copy retains only in-frame clones and omits some. The sample carries roughly 69,000 clones, about 87% recorded once. Source material: PBMCs. The receptors come from a woman between 50 and 59 years old with head and neck cancer.

The V and J genes are TRBV7-9 and TRBJ1-3, with D hard to call. The CDR3 spans 12 residues. Germline V gene data show CDR1 as SEHNR and CDR2 as FQNEAQ (reference sequence). The V end was cut by 4 bases, the J end by 11 bases, with 12 bases between. CDR3 amino acids: CASSSSGWAIYF. DNA for the CDR3: TGTGCCAGCAGCTCTAGCGGGTGGGCCATATATTTT.

In DNA, the CDR3 is TGTGCCAGCAGTGACACGTGGACTAGCGGGGGGCCAGGGGGCGAGACCCAGTACTTC. It is translated as CASSDTWTSGGPGGETQYF. The rearrangement uses TRBV2 and TRBJ2-5; TRBD2 aligns across 14 bases. CDR1 and CDR2 (germline): SNHLY, FYNNEI. This CDR3 has 19 residues. The V segment lost 3 bases and the J segment 5 bases; nucleotides outside the gene matches: 14.

The gene calls are TRBV7-6 and TRBJ2-7; the D gene is possibly TRBD2 (6 bases). CDR1 and CDR2 (germline): SGHVS, FNYEAQ. The CDR3 totals 13 residues. Trimming cost V 0 bases and J 6 bases, with 9 bases left between them. The CDR3 DNA reads as TGTGCCAGCAGCTTAGCGGGGGGTGGCGAGCAGTACTTC. Its protein is CASSLAGGGEQYF.

The rearrangement joins TRBV19 to TRBJ2-3, with 11 bases identical to TRBD2. V lost 5 bases to trimming and J lost 4 bases; unmatched junction nucleotides: 8. Germline loops: CDR1 LNHDA, CDR2 SQIVND (reference sequence). The CDR3 is 16 residues long. The CDR3 reads CASSALTSGGADTQYF. In DNA, the CDR3 is TGTGCCAGTAGTGCACTTACTAGCGGGGGAGCAGATACGCAGTATTTT. Looking up the rest from reference TRBV19 and TRBJ2-3 gives the full variable domain: DGGITQSPKYLFRKEGQNVTLSCEQNLNHDAMYWYRQDPGQGLRLIYYSQIVNDFQKGDIAEGYSVSREKKESFPLTVTSAQKNPTAFYLCASSALTSGGADTQYFGPGTRLTVL.

This clone was seen a few times. V and J are TRBV28 and TRBJ1-2; possible D gene TRBD1, 6 bases. The V and J ends lost 10 bases and 0 bases respectively, with 18 bases between them. The CDR3 is 15 residues long. Germline CDR1 reads MDHEN; CDR2 reads SYDVKM. The CDR3 here is CATRGLGQSNYGYTF. In DNA form, the CDR3 reads TGTGCCACCCGGGGTCTCGGACAGTCTAACTATGGCTACACCTTC.

The chain carries TRBV12-5 and TRBJ2-3; D remains unclear. The CDR3 consists of 13 residues. Per germline, CDR1 LGHNT and CDR2 FRNRAP. The V end lost 6 bases, the J end lost 2 bases, and 9 bases lay between the germline ends. CDR3 sequence (DNA): TGTGCTAGTGGACTGGGGATCACAGATACGCAGTATTTT. It yields the protein CASGLGITDTQYF.

J is TRBJ1-5 and V is TRBV6-5; 9 bases align to TRBD1. The CDR3 runs 14 residues. The V gene end was trimmed by 8 bases and the J gene end by 2 bases; junction bases not matched to a gene: 4. Germline CDR1 reads MNHEY; CDR2 reads SVGAGI. The CDR3 loop reads CASGRQGGNQPQHF. CDR3 sequence (DNA): TGTGCCAGCGGCCGACAGGGGGGCAATCAGCCCCAGCATTTT.

The rearrangement uses TRBV27 and TRBJ1-6, with 8 bases aligning to TRBD1. V trimming: 5 bases; J trimming: 10 bases; junction bases outside the gene matches: 7. This CDR3 comprises 14 residues. Germline lookup yields CDR1 MNHEY and CDR2 SMNVEV (reference sequence). The CDR3 sequence: CASSPGQGGSPLHF. For the CDR3, the DNA is TGTGCCAGCAGTCCAGGACAGGGTGGATCACCCCTCCACTTT.

This chain connects TRBV30 to TRBJ1-4, with unresolved D. This CDR3 region has 18 residues. Germline V lookup: CDR1 GTSNPN, CDR2 SVGIG (reference sequence). Trimming shortened V by 2 bases and J by 0 bases, and 19 bases separated the two germline ends. CDR3 loop: CAWSQRRFQVATNEKLFF. In nucleotides, the CDR3 is TGTGCCTGGAGTCAAAGGCGGTTTCAGGTAGCAACTAATGAAAAACTGTTTTTT.

This sequence joins TRBV28 and TRBJ2-1; D is perhaps TRBD2 (6 bases). The CDR3 sequence is 15 residues long. V was trimmed by 6 bases and J by 8 bases, leaving 20 bases between them. CDR1 is MDHEN, CDR2 SYDVKM, per germline. The CDR3 loop reads CASRSFGAGKDEQFF. CDR3 bases: TGTGCCAGCAGATCCTTCGGAGCGGGTAAGGATGAGCAGTTCTTC.

This clone has a single count. The CDR3 DNA reads as TGTGCCAGCAGTTTGACGCTGGGGCAGGGGGAAGCTTTCTTT. It translates to CASSLTLGQGEAFF. The chain has TRBV28 and TRBJ1-1; a weak D match, TRBD1 (6 bases). The CDR3 extends over 14 amino acids. Looked up from germline, CDR1 is MDHEN and CDR2 is SYDVKM. V dropped 3 bases and J dropped 8 bases, with 16 bases sitting between them.

J is TRBJ2-3 and V is TRBV28; 12 bases map to TRBD2. Germline values: CDR1 MDHEN, CDR2 SYDVKM. J lost 2 bases, V lost 5 bases, and 5 bases had no gene match. CDR3 length: 16 amino acids. CDR3 sequence (DNA): TGTGCCAGCAGTCCGACTAGCGGGGGACCCACAGATACGCAGTATTTT. Encoded protein: CASSPTSGGPTDTQYF.

This clone was seen once. V and J are TRBV11-2 and TRBJ2-2, with D unclear. The V gene's germline CDR1 is SGHAT and CDR2 FQNNGV. Trimming removed 1 base from V and 0 bases from J, with 3 bases in between. This CDR3 is built from 14 residues. CDR3 sequence: CASSLAANTGELFF. The CDR3 DNA sequence: TGTGCCAGCAGCTTAGCAGCGAACACCGGGGAGCTGTTTTTT. Based on the CDR3 plus reference TRBV11-2 and TRBJ2-2, the full variable domain is EAGVAQSPRYKIIEKRQSVAFWCNPISGHATLYWYQQILGQGPKLLIQFQNNGVVDDSQLPKDRFSAERLKGVDSTLKIQPAKLEDSAVYLCASSLAANTGELFFGEGSRLTVL.

This chain joins TRBV28 and TRBJ1-1; D uncertain. The CDR3 loop spans 12 amino acids. V lost 8 bases, J lost 3 bases, and 10 bases lay in between. Germline assignment: CDR1 MDHEN and CDR2 SYDVKM. CDR3 sequence (DNA): TGTGCCAGCTCAGAAGCGTACACTGAAGCTTTCTTT. Encoded protein: CASSEAYTEAFF.

The chain joins TRBV6-4 to TRBJ2-7, with 16 bases that match TRBD2. CDR1 MRHNA and CDR2 SNTAGT come from the germline V gene. The CDR3 runs to 18 residues. After removal of 6 bases from V and 2 bases from J, the junction contained 10 bases not matched to a gene. The CDR3 here is CASSEGLAGGFSTYEQYF. CDR3 DNA sequence: TGTGCCAGCAGCGAGGGACTAGCGGGGGGGTTTTCAACCTACGAGCAGTACTTC.

V is TRBV18 and J is TRBJ2-3; TRBD1 might be the D (6 bases). Trimming removed 3 bases at V and 1 base at J, with 11 bases between. The germline V gene has CDR1 KGHSH and CDR2 LQKENI. The CDR3 covers 15 residues. The CDR3 here is CASSPVGGGTDTQYF. In nucleotides, the CDR3 is TGTGCCAGCTCACCGGTAGGGGGTGGCACAGATACGCAGTATTTT.

The chain has TRBV19 and TRBJ1-5; possible D gene TRBD1, 5 bases. Germline V CDR1 and CDR2: LNHDA, SQIVND (reference sequence). CDR3 size: 14 residues. Trimming pared 4 bases from V and 8 bases from J, leaving 15 bases between. Here the CDR3 reads CASSSVAGLKPQHF. CDR3 nucleotide sequence: TGTGCCAGTAGTAGCGTCGCGGGACTCAAGCCCCAGCATTTT.

The chain combines TRBV7-2 with TRBJ1-2; 9 positions agree with TRBD1. The CDR3 length is 14 residues. Unmatched junction bases numbered 9, after V lost 6 bases and J lost 7 bases. CDR1 and CDR2 from the germline V gene are SGHTA and FQGNSA. The CDR3 DNA sequence: TGTGCCAGCAGGCCACAGGGGGCGGTAGGTGGCTACACCTTC. This codes for CASRPQGAVGGYTF.

The chain is built from TRBV4-1 and TRBJ1-2; maybe TRBD1 (6 bases). Germline V lookup: CDR1 MGHRA, CDR2 YSYEKL. The CDR3 has 15 amino acids. Trimming pared 6 bases from V and 4 bases from J, leaving 18 bases between. CDR3 bases: TGCGCCAGCAGTCAGAGGGGGGCAGGAGGCTATGGCTACACCTTC. It encodes CASSQRGAGGYGYTF.

The rearrangement joins TRBV6-5 to TRBJ1-6, with 9 bases matching TRBD1. V shed 6 bases, J shed 7 bases, and the junction held 1 base outside the gene matches. The germline CDR1 and CDR2 sequences are MNHEY and SVGAGI. There are 13 residues in the CDR3. The CDR3 DNA is TGTGCCAGCAGGGACAGGGGAAATTCACCCCTCCACTTT. This sequence encodes CASRDRGNSPLHF.

This clone has just one count. This chain connects TRBV2 to TRBJ2-1; no reliable D call. Germline values: CDR1 SNHLY, CDR2 FYNNEI. V was shortened by 2 bases and J by 7 bases, with 9 bases between the two germline ends. This CDR3 spans 13 amino acids. CDR3 nucleotide sequence: TGTGCCAGCAGTGAAATCTTGGGGAATGAGCAGTTCTTC. Encoded protein: CASSEILGNEQFF.

This clone was detected only once. The V and J genes are TRBV19 and TRBJ1-4; no clear D gene. This CDR3 is 14 amino acids long. Germline CDR1 is LNHDA and CDR2 is SQIVND (reference sequence). V was trimmed by 3 bases and J by 6 bases, leaving 11 bases between them. DNA for the CDR3: TGTGCCAGTAGTATTCCCGGTTCCTATGAAAAACTGTTTTTT. As protein: CASSIPGSYEKLFF.

The rearrangement links TRBV2 to TRBJ1-6, with 12 bases that match TRBD1. Germline lookup yields CDR1 SNHLY and CDR2 FYNNEI. This CDR3 contains 17 residues. V lost 6 bases and J lost 2; bases outside the gene matches: 5. The CDR3 coding sequence is TGTGCCAGCAGGGGGACAGGGGGCGGCGCCTATAATTCACCCCTCCACTTT. The encoded protein is CASRGTGGGAYNSPLHF.

The rearrangement links TRBV27 to TRBJ2-4, with 8 bases aligning to TRBD1. Per germline, CDR1 MNHEY and CDR2 SMNVEV (reference sequence). With V trimmed by 5 bases and J by 6 bases, 9 bases remained unmatched. The length of the CDR3 is 15 residues. CDR3 coding DNA: TGTGCCAGCAGTACCTGGACAGGGCCCCTAAACATTCAGTACTTC. Translation gives CASSTWTGPLNIQYF.